Listed below are T cell receptor beta chains from one sample, sequenced in a study of cytomegalovirus exposure and HLA in healthy donors. Sequenced by immunoSEQ multiplex PCR; TCRdb stores in-frame clones only, minus some. The repertoire holds over 130,000 clones, with 79% as singletons. Sequencing was carried out using PBMCs. These receptor sequences come from a man aged 45-60 years in good health and CMV-seropositive. Both conserved end residues are part of each CDR3. Each record gives: J gene, V gene, clone size, D gene, CDR3 DNA, CDR3 protein. D genes are given only for firm matches. Clone size is shown for a subset of rows, as once, few, many or a class of expanded clone.

TRBJ2-7 TRBV11-2 few . TGTGCCAGCAGCAAAACAGGAGGGTACGAGCAGTACTTC CASSKTGGYEQYF
TRBJ1-4 TRBV11-1 . TRBD1 TGTGCCAGCAGCAGGGACAGCCTTAATGAAAAACTGTTTTTT CASSRDSLNEKLFF
TRBJ2-7 TRBV28 . . TGTGCCAGCAGTTTATGGGAGGGGGCAGGGTTCGAAGAGCAGTACTTC CASSLWEGAGFEEQYF
TRBJ2-1 TRBV10-1 . TRBD2 TGCGCCAGCGGTGGGACTAGCGGGAGTAATGAGCAGTTCTTC CASGGTSGSNEQFF
TRBJ2-1 TRBV18 once TRBD1 TGTGCCAGCTCACCAGTGTCATTTCAGGGGGCGGGCAATGAGCAGTTCTTC CASSPVSFQGAGNEQFF
TRBJ2-4 TRBV4-1 few TRBD2 TGCGCCAGCAGCCAAGGACTAGCCGGCCCACTAGCCAAAAACATTCAGTACTTC CASSQGLAGPLAKNIQYF
TRBJ2-1 TRBV11-2 . TRBD2 TGTGCCAGCAGCTTAGGCGGGAGCTCCTACAATGAGCAGTTCTTC CASSLGGSSYNEQFF
TRBJ2-3 TRBV5-1 . TRBD1 TGCGCCAGCAGCTTGCCAGGGGGTGAAGATACGCAGTATTTT CASSLPGGEDTQYF
TRBJ1-2 TRBV13 . TRBD1 TGTGCCAGCAGCTTAGGGGGGGACAGGGGGAGCTACACCTTC CASSLGGDRGSYTF
TRBJ2-3 TRBV20-1 . . TGCAGTGCTAACAGGGTAGATACGCAGTATTTT CSANRVDTQYF
TRBJ2-5 TRBV5-1 . TRBD2 TGCGCCAGCAGCTTGTCGCCTAGCGGGGATCGTGGGACCCAGTACTTC CASSLSPSGDRGTQYF
TRBJ2-7 TRBV28 . TRBD2 TGTGCCAGCAGTTTATTATCAGCGGGAGGGTGGGAGCAGTACTTC CASSLLSAGGWEQYF
TRBJ2-7 TRBV28 . . TGTGCCAGCACCAGTGTACCCTACGAGCAGTACTTC CASTSVPYEQYF
TRBJ1-4 TRBV6-5 . . TGTGCCAGCAGCCCGATACCTAATGAAAAACTGTCTTTT CASSPIPNEKLSF
TRBJ2-7 TRBV18 . TRBD1 TGTGCCAGCTCACCTACCGCAGGGACAGGGAAGCAACTTAGCTCCTACGAGCAGTACTTC CASSPTAGTGKQLSSYEQYF
TRBJ2-3 TRBV28 . . TGTGCCACCCAGGGGGCGGGAGTGCGCGGTGGCACAGATACGCAGTATTTT CATQGAGVRGGTDTQYF
TRBJ2-1 TRBV4-2 . TRBD2 TGTGCCAGCAGCCGGCGAGCGGGAGGGCCCGAAAATATGGAACACAATGAGCAGTTCTTC CASSRRAGGPENMEHNEQFF
TRBJ2-7 TRBV28 . . TGTGCCAGCAGTTTCGCCGAAACCTACGAGCAGTACTTC CASSFAETYEQYF
TRBJ1-3 TRBV5-4 . TRBD1 TGTGCCAGCAGCCTCCCAGGGACAGGGGGTGACACCATATATTTT CASSLPGTGGDTIYF
TRBJ1-2 TRBV19 . TRBD1 TGTGCCAGTAGTATCGGGACAGGGTGGGACTATGGCTACACCTTC CASSIGTGWDYGYTF
TRBJ1-4 TRBV2 . TRBD1 TGTGCCAGCAGTGAGCAGGGGGCTAATGAAAAACTGTTTTTT CASSEQGANEKLFF
TRBJ2-1 TRBV7-9 few TRBD2 TGTTCCAGCAGCTTCTTGGGCAGGTTCAGGCGGGAGGGGAAGAATGAGCAGTTCTTC CSSSFLGRFRREGKNEQFF
TRBJ2-7 TRBV5-4 . TRBD2 TGTGCCAGCAGCTTATCCGGGACTAGAGGCCTCGAGCAGTACTTC CASSLSGTRGLEQYF
TRBJ2-1 TRBV28 . . TGTGCCAGTCCCCCCCGCGGGCGTTCCTACAATGAGCAGTTCTTC CASPPRGRSYNEQFF
TRBJ2-7 TRBV11-2 . . TGTGCCAGCAGCTTATCCACAGAGTACTCCTACGAGCAGTACTTC CASSLSTEYSYEQYF
TRBJ2-7 TRBV30 . TRBD1 TGTGCCTGGAGTGTATGGGGGCAGGGGGCGCCCTACGAGCAGTACTTC CAWSVWGQGAPYEQYF
TRBJ2-7 TRBV9 few . TGTGCCAGCAGCGTTACACCGGGGGACGAGCAGTACTTC CASSVTPGDEQYF
TRBJ2-5 TRBV21-1 . . TGTGCCAGCATCCCGGGGGGGGGCCAAGAGACCCAGTACTTC CASIPGGGQETQYF
TRBJ2-7 TRBV5-6 . . TGTGCCAGCAGCAGGGGGTCGTGGGGCTTCTACGAGCAGTACTTC CASSRGSWGFYEQYF
TRBJ2-1 TRBV27 . TRBD2 TGTGCCAGCAGGGGATTCCGCGGACAGACTAGCGGGAGCTCCTACAATGAGCAGTTCTTC CASRGFRGQTSGSSYNEQFF
TRBJ1-4 TRBV30 . TRBD1 TGTGCCTGGAGAAGGGGACAGGGTCAGAGTGAAAAACTGTTTTTT CAWRRGQGQSEKLFF
TRBJ2-7 TRBV2 . . TGTGCCAGCAGTGGGGGCAGAGGTTCCGAGCAGTACTTC CASSGGRGSEQYF
TRBJ2-3 TRBV5-1 . TRBD1 TGCGCCAGCAGCTTTACAGGGGGTACAGATACGCAGTATTTT CASSFTGGTDTQYF
TRBJ2-1 TRBV28 . . TGTGCCAGCAGCCCCTCGGGATTCTCCTACAATGAGCAGTTCTTC CASSPSGFSYNEQFF
TRBJ2-1 TRBV5-1 . TRBD1 TGCGCCAGCAGCGCCGGGACAGCCACTGAGCAGTTCTTC CASSAGTATEQFF
TRBJ1-1 TRBV20-1 . . TGCAGTGCGGACTTCGGGGGAGCTTTCTTT CSADFGGAFF
TRBJ2-3 TRBV5-4 . . TGTGCCAGCAGCCTCGGACTTCTATTCGGCACAGATACGCAGTATTTT CASSLGLLFGTDTQYF
TRBJ2-3 TRBV27 . TRBD1 TGTGCCAGCACCCCACTAGGGACAGTTAGCACAGATACGCAGTATTTT CASTPLGTVSTDTQYF
TRBJ2-4 TRBV27 . . TGTGCCAGCAGTTTATCGCAGTCGGCCAAAAACATTCAGTACTTC CASSLSQSAKNIQYF
TRBJ2-1 TRBV25-1 . TRBD2 TGTGCCAGCAGTCTGGCGGGAGGCCGGGGTGAGCAGTTCTTC CASSLAGGRGEQFF
TRBJ2-1 TRBV27 . TRBD2 TGTGCCAGCAGTTTATTCGGTCTAGCGGGAGCCGAGCAGTTCTTC CASSLFGLAGAEQFF
TRBJ2-1 TRBV19 . . TGTGCCAGTAGTATCTCTACGGGAGAGGGGAACAATGAGCAGTTCTTC CASSISTGEGNNEQFF
TRBJ2-7 TRBV11-1 few . TGTGCCAGCAGCTCGAGGTGGTACGAGCAGTACTTC CASSSRWYEQYF
TRBJ2-6 TRBV10-1 once TRBD1 TGCGCCAGCAAACGACAGGGTGGGGGACCTGGGGCCAACGTCCTGACTTTC CASKRQGGGPGANVLTF
TRBJ2-7 TRBV10-3 . TRBD2 TGTGCCATCAGTGAGGCCGGACTAGCGGCCTACGAGCAGTACTTC CAISEAGLAAYEQYF
TRBJ2-7 TRBV7-2 . TRBD2 TGTGCCAGCCGGGCGAGCGGGGTTAGCTCCTACGAGCAGTACTTC CASRASGVSSYEQYF
TRBJ2-7 TRBV5-1 . . TGCGCCAGCAGCTTGGGTGGCCAGGGGTTGTCCGAGCAGTACTTC CASSLGGQGLSEQYF
TRBJ2-3 TRBV9 few TRBD2 TGTGCCAGCAGCGCTACTAGCGGGAGCCTGAATACGCAGTATTTT CASSATSGSLNTQYF
TRBJ2-2 TRBV9 . . TGTGCCAGCAGCAACGCACAGGGCTCCAAAGCCGGGGAGCTGTTTTTT CASSNAQGSKAGELFF
TRBJ2-5 TRBV7-9 few TRBD1 TGTGCCAGCAGCTCAGGACAGGGGTACCAAGAGACCCAGTACTTC CASSSGQGYQETQYF
TRBJ1-5 TRBV28 . TRBD1 TGTGCCAGCAGTTTGGGACAGGCGGGCAATCAGCCCCAGCATTTT CASSLGQAGNQPQHF
TRBJ1-2 TRBV28 . TRBD1 TGTGCCAGCAGTTCTGGGAGGGGGACAGGGGGCAGTTTC CASSSGRGTGGSF
TRBJ2-5 TRBV9 . . TGTGCCAGCAGCGTCTACGGGGGGCCTTTGGAGCAGTACTTC CASSVYGGPLEQYF
TRBJ2-2 TRBV9 . . TGTGCCAGCAGCGCCCCGGTTAGAGGGGGGAACACCGGGGAGCTGTTTTTT CASSAPVRGGNTGELFF